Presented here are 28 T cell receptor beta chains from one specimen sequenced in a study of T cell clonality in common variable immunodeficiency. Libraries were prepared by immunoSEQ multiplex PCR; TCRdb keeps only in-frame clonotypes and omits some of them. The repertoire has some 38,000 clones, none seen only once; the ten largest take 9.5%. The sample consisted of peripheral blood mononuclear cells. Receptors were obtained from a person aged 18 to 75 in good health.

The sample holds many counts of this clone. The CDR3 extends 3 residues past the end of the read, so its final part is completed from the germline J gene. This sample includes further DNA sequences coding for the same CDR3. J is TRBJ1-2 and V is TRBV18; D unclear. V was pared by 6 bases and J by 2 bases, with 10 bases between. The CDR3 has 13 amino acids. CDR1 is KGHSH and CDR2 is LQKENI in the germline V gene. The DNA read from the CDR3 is TGTGCCAGCTCTACCGGCGGGAACTATGGC. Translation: CASSTGGNYG. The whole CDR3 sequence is CASSTGGNYGYTF. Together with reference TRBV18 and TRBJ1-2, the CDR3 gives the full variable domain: NAGVMQNPRHLVRRRGQEARLRCSPMKGHSHVYWYRQLPEEGLKFMVYLQKENIIDESGMPKERFSAEFPKEGPSILRIQQVVRGDSAAYFCASSTGGNYGYTFGSGTRLTVV.

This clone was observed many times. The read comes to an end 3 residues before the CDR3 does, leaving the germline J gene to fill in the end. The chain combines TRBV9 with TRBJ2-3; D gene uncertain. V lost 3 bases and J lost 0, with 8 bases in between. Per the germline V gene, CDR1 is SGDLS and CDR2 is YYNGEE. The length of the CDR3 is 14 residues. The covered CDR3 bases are TGTGCCAGCAGCGGCGGAACTAGCACAGATACG. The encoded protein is CASSGGTSTDT. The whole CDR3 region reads CASSGGTSTDTQYF.

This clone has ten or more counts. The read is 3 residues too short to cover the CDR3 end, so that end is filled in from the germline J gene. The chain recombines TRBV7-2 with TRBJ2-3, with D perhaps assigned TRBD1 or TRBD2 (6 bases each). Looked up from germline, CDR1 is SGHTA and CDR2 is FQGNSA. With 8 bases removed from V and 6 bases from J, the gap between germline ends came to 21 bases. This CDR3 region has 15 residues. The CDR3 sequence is CASLPGARGRDTQYF. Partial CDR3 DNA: TGTGCCAGCCTACCAGGGGCTAGGGGGAGGGATACG.

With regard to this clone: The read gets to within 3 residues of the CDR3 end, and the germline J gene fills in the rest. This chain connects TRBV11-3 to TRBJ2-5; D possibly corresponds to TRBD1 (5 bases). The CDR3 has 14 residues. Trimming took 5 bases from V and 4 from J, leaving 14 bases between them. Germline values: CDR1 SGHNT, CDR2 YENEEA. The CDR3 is CASSPRGQAETQYF. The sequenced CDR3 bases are TGTGCCAGCAGCCCAAGGGGCCAGGCAGAGACC.

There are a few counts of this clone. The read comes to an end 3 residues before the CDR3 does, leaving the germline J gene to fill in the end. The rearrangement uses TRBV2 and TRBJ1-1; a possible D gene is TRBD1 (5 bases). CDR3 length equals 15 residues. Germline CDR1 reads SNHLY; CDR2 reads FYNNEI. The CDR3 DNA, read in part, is TGTGCCAGCACTAGGGACGGGACTACTTCCTACGAG. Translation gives CASTRDGTTSYE. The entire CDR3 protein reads CASTRDGTTSYEAFF. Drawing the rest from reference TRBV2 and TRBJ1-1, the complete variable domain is EPEVTQTPSHQVTQMGQEVILRCVPISNHLYFYWYRQILGQKVEFLVSFYNNEISEKSEIFDDQFSVERPDGSNFTLKIRSTKLEDSAMYFCASTRDGTTSYEAFFGQGTRLTVV.

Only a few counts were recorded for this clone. CDR3 amino acids: CASSIGRVGETQYF. CDR3 DNA (partial): TGTGCCAGTAGTATAGGTCGGGTCGGAGAGACG. V is TRBV19 and J is TRBJ2-3; D is unresolved. With the read ending 3 residues before the CDR3 end, the germline J gene is used to fill in that end. The CDR3 runs 14 residues. CDR1 and CDR2 from the germline V gene are LNHDA and SQIVND (reference sequence).

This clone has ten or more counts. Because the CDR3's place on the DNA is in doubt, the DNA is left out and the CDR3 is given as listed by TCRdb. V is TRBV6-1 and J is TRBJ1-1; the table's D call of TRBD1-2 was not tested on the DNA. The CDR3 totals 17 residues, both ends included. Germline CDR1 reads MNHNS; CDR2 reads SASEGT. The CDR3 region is CASSEFFGSGFDTEAFF.

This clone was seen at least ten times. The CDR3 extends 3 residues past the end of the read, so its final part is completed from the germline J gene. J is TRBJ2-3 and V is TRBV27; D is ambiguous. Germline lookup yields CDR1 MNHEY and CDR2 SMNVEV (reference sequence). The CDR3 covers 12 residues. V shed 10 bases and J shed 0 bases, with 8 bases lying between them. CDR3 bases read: TGTGCCACCCCTCCTAGCACAGATACG. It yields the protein CATPPSTDT. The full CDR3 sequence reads CATPPSTDTQYF.

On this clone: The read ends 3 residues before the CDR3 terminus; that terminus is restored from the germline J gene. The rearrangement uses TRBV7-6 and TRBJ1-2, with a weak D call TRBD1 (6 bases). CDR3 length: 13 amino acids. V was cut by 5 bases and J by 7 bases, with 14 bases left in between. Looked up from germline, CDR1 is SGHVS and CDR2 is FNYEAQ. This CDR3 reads CASSNTGTGGYTF. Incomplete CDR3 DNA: TGTGCCAGCAGCAACACAGGGACCGGTGGC. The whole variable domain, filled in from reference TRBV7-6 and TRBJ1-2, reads GAGVSQSPRYKVTKRGQDVALRCDPISGHVSLYWYRQALGQGPEFLTYFNYEAQQDKSGLPNDRFSAERPEGSISTLTIQRTEQRDSAMYRCASSNTGTGGYTFGSGTRLTVV.

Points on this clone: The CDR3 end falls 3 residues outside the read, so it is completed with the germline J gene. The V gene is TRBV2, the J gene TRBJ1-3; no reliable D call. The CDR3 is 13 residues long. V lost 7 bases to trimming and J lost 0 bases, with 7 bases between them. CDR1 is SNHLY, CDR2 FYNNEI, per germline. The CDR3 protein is CASKGGSGNTIYF. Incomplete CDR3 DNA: TGTGCCAGCAAAGGTGGCTCTGGAAACACC. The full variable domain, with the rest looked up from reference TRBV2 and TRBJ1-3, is EPEVTQTPSHQVTQMGQEVILRCVPISNHLYFYWYRQILGQKVEFLVSFYNNEISEKSEIFDDQFSVERPDGSNFTLKIRSTKLEDSAMYFCASKGGSGNTIYFGEGSWLTVV.

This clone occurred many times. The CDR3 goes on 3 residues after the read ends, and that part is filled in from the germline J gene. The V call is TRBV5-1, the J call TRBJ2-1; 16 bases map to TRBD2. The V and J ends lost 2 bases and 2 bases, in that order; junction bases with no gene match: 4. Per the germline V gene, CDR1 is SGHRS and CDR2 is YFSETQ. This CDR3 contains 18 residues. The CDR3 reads CASSFGTSGRAAYNEQFF. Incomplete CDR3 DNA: TGCGCCAGCAGCTTTGGGACTAGCGGGAGGGCCGCCTACAATGAG.

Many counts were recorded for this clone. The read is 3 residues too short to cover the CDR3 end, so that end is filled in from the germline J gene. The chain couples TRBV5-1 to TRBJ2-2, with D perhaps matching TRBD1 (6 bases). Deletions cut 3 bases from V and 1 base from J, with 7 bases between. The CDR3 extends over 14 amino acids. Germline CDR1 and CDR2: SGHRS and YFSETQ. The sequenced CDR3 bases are TGCGCCAGCAGCTCGACAGGGAACACCGGGGAG. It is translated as CASSSTGNTGE. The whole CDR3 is CASSSTGNTGELFF.

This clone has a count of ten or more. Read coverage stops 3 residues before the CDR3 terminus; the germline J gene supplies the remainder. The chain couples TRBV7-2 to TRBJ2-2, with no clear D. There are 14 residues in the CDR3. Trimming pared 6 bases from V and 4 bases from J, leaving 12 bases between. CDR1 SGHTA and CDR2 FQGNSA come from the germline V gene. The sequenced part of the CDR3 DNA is TGTGCCAGCAGACGAAGCGTAGGCACCGGGGAG. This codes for CASRRSVGTGE. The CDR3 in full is CASRRSVGTGELFF. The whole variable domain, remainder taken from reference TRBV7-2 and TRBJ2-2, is GAGVSQSPSNKVTEKGKDVELRCDPISGHTALYWYRQSLGQGLEFLIYFQGNSAPDKSGLPSDRFSAERTGGSVSTLTIQRTQQEDSAVYLCASRRSVGTGELFFGEGSRLTVL.

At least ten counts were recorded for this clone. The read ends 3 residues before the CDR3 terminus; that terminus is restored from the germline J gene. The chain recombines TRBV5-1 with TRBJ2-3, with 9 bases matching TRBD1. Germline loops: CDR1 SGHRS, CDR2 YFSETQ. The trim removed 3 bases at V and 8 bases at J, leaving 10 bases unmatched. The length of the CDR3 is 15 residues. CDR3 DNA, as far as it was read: TGCGCCAGCAGCTCCCGGACAGGGGCCCAGGGTACG. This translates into CASSSRTGAQGT. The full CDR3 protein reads CASSSRTGAQGTQYF.

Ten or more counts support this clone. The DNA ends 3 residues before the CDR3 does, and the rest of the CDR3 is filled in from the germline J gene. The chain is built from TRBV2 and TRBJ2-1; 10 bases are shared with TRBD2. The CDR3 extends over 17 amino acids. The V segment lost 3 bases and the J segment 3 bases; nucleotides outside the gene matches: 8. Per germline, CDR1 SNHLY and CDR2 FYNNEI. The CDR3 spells CASSENLAGEIYNEQFF. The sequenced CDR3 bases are TGTGCCAGCAGTGAGAATCTAGCGGGAGAAATCTACAATGAG.

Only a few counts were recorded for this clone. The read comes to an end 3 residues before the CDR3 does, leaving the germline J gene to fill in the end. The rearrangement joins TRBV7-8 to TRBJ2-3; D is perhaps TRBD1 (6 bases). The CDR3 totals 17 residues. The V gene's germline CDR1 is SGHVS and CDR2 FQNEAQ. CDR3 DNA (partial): TGTGCCAGCAGACCCACACCAGGGGCGAGGAGCAATCAGCCG. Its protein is CASRPTPGARSNQP. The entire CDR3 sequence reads CASRPTPGARSNQPQYF.

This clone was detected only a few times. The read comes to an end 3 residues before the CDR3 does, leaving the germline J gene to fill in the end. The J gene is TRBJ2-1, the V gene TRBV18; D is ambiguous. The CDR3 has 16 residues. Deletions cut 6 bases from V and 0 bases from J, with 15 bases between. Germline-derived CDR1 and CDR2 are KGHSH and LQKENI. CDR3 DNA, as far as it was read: TGTGCCAGCTCCCCCAGCCAGACAAGCTCCTACAATGAG. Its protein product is CASSPSQTSSYNE. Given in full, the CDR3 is CASSPSQTSSYNEQFF.

The chain's CDR3 is CASSSTGINYGQYF. The part of the CDR3 DNA that was read is TGTGCCAGTAGTTCGACAGGGATTAACTATGGT. This sequence joins TRBV19 and TRBJ2-4; 7 bases fit TRBD1. The sequence runs out 3 residues before the end of the CDR3; the remainder is reconstructed from the germline J gene. The CDR3 runs to 14 residues. CDR1 is LNHDA and CDR2 is SQIVND in the germline V gene (reference sequence). Drawing the rest from reference TRBV19 and TRBJ2-4, the complete variable domain is DGGITQSPKYLFRKEGQNVTLSCEQNLNHDAMYWYRQDPGQGLRLIYYSQIVNDFQKGDIAEGYSVSREKKESFPLTVTSAQKNPTAFYLCASSSTGINYGQYFGAGTRLSVL.

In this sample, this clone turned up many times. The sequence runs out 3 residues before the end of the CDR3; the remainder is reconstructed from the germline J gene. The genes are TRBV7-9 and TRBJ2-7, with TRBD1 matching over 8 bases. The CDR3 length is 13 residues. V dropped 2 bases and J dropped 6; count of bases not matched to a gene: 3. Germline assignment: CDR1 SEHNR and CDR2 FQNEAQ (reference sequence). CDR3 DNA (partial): TGTGCCAGCAGCTTACAGGGGGCTAGCGAG. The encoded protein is CASSLQGASE. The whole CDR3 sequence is CASSLQGASEQYF.

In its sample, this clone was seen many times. This chain's CDR3 is CASSLGLAGGPDTGELFF. CDR3 DNA, as far as it was read: TGCGCCAGCAGCTTGGGGCTAGCGGGAGGGCCGGACACCGGGGAG. This chain links TRBV5-1 with TRBJ2-2, with 12 bases fitting TRBD2. Read coverage stops 3 residues before the CDR3 terminus; the germline J gene supplies the remainder. The V segment lost 0 bases and the J segment 3 bases; nucleotides outside the gene matches: 6. The germline V gene encodes CDR1 SGHRS and CDR2 YFSETQ. The CDR3 contains 18 residues.

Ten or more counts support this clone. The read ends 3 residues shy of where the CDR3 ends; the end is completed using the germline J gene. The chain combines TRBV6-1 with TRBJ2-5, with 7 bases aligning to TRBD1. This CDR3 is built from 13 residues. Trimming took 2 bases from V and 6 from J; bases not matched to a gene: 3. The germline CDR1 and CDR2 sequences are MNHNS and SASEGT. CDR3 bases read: TGTGCCAGCAGTGAAACGGACAGGAAGACC. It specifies CASSETDRKT. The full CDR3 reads CASSETDRKTQYF.

The CDR3 reads CASSLVFGVPWGDYTF. CDR3 DNA, as far as it was read: TGTGCCAGCAGCTTAGTGTTCGGGGTCCCTTGGGGGGAC. The chain couples TRBV7-8 to TRBJ1-2; D perhaps matches TRBD1 (5 bases). The CDR3 end lies 3 residues beyond the end of the read and is filled in from the germline J gene. Germline assignment: CDR1 SGHVS and CDR2 FQNEAQ. The CDR3 runs to 16 residues.

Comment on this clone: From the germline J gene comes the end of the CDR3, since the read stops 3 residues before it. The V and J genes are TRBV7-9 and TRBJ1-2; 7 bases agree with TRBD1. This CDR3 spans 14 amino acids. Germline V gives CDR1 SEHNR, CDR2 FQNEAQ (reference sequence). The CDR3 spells CASSLGTANYDYTF. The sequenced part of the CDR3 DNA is TGTGCCAGCAGCCTGGGGACAGCTAACTACGAC.

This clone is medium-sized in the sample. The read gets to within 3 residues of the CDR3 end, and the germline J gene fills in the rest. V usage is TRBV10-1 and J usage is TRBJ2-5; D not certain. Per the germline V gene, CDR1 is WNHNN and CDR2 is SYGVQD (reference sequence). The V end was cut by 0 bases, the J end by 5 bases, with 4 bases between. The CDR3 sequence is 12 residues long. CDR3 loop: CASSESRETQYF. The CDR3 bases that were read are TGCGCCAGCAGTGAGTCGAGGGAGACC.

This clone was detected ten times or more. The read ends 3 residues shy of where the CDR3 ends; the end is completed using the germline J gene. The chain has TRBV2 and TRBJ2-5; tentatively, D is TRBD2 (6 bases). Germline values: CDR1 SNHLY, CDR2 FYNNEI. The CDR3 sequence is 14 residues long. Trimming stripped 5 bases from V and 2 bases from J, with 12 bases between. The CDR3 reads CASSLRDFQETQYF. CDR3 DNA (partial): TGTGCCAGCAGTCTTCGGGACTTTCAAGAGACC.

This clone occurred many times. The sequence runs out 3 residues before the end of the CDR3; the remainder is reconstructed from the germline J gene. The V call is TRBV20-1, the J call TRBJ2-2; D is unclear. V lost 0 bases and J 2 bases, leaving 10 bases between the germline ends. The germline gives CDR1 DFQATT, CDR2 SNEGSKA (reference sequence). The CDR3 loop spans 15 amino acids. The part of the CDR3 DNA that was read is TGCAGTGCTAGAGATCGGGTTATCAACACCGGGGAG. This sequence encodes CSARDRVINTGE. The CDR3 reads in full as CSARDRVINTGELFF.

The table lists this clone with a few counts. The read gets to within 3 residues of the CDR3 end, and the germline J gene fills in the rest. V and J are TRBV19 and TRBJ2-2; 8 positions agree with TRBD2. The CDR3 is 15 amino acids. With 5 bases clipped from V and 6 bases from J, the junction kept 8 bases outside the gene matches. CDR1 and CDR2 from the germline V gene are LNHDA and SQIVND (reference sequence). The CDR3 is CASSLGTRGAGELFF. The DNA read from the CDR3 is TGTGCCAGTAGTCTAGGGACTAGGGGTGCCGGGGAG.

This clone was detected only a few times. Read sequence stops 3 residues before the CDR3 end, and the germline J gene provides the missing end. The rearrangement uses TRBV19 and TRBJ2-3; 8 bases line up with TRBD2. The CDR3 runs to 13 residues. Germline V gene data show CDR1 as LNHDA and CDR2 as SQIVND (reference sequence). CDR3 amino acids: CASSTGSSGTQYF. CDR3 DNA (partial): TGTGCCAGTAGTACGGGATCTAGCGGGACG.